Below are 9 T cell receptor beta chains sequenced from a single sample in a study of cytomegalovirus exposure and HLA in healthy donors (dated by TCRdb to the late 2010s). The receptor library was made with the immunoSEQ multiplex PCR assay. For the multiplex PCR, a mixture combining 60 forward primers for TCR Vbeta segments and 13 reverse primers for TCR Jbeta segments was used. The clones in this table, taken by TCRdb from immuneACCESS, are in-frame only. Not every clone is retained; where verified, under half of the shortfall comes from an unresolved V gene, and the cause of the rest is unknown. The table for this sample records about 160,000 clones. Roughly 2% of the sample belongs to the ten largest clones. Sequences were obtained from PBMCs. All receptors come from a man aged 25-45 years in good health and CMV-seronegative.

The chain carries TRBV7-7 and TRBJ1-3; the D gene is possibly TRBD1 (6 bases). In germline, CDR1 is SSHAT, CDR2 FNYEAQ (reference sequence). The CDR3 is 17 residues long. V was clipped by 1 base and J by 1 base, with 14 bases between them. CDR3 DNA sequence: TGTGCCAGCAGCTTAGGGGCGGCAGGGGCTTCTGGAAACACCATATATTTT. It codes for CASSLGAAGASGNTIYF.

The V gene is TRBV7-3, the J gene TRBJ2-3; 7 bases are a match to TRBD2. V shed 4 bases and J 6 bases; nucleotides not matched to a gene: 13. Germline CDR1 reads SGHTA; CDR2 reads FQGTGA. The CDR3 contains 16 residues. DNA of the CDR3: TGTGCCAGCAGCTCTACTGTCGGCGGGAGTTCTGATACGCAGTATTTT. Translating gives CASSSTVGGSSDTQYF.

J is TRBJ1-2 and V is TRBV7-2; no definite D call. From germline, CDR1 is SGHTA and CDR2 FQGNSA. The ends were cut back, 1 base at V and 0 bases at J, with 9 bases in the middle. The CDR3 runs 15 residues. This CDR3 reads CASSLVPRANYGYTF. The DNA of the CDR3 is TGTGCCAGCAGCTTAGTTCCCCGAGCTAACTATGGCTACACCTTC.

The chain links TRBV7-2 to TRBJ1-2; 10 bases line up with TRBD1. Trimming at V came to 6 bases and at J to 7 bases, leaving 8 bases not matched to a gene. This CDR3 is 14 amino acids long. Germline lookup yields CDR1 SGHTA and CDR2 FQGNSA. CDR3 amino acids: CASSLWGQGTGYTF. CDR3 bases: TGTGCCAGCAGTCTTTGGGGACAGGGGACTGGCTACACCTTC.

This chain connects TRBV4-2 to TRBJ2-5; D call uncertain. Germline assignment: CDR1 LGHNA and CDR2 YNFKEQ. Trimming pared 0 bases from V and 1 base from J, leaving 9 bases between. The CDR3 extends over 15 amino acids. The CDR3 loop is CASSQDSAPQETQYF. The CDR3 DNA sequence: TGTGCCAGCAGCCAAGATAGTGCACCCCAAGAGACCCAGTACTTC.

The chain joins TRBV10-3 to TRBJ2-7; 10 bases are shared with TRBD1. The CDR3 is made up of 15 amino acids. J lost 5 bases, V lost 8 bases, and 12 bases had no gene match. Germline V gene data show CDR1 as ENHRY and CDR2 as SYGVKD. The CDR3 DNA sequence: TGTGCCATCCGCCTGACAGGGGGCGAGGGTCACGAGCAGTACTTC. Protein product: CAIRLTGGEGHEQYF.

This sequence joins TRBV5-1 and TRBJ2-3, with a possible D match to TRBD1 (5 bases). The germline CDR1 and CDR2 sequences are SGHRS and YFSETQ. This CDR3 has 15 amino acids. Trimming stripped 0 bases from V and 1 base from J, with 9 bases between. The CDR3 coding sequence is TGCGCCAGCAGCTTGGATAGGGGTGGCACAGATACGCAGTATTTT. Encoded protein: CASSLDRGGTDTQYF.

J is TRBJ2-5 and V is TRBV5-1, with D possibly matching TRBD1 (6 bases). With 3 bases removed from V and 1 base from J, the gap between germline ends came to 10 bases. This CDR3 contains 14 residues. Germline CDR1 reads SGHRS; CDR2 reads YFSETQ. The CDR3 protein is CASSSRGPQETQYF. The CDR3 bases are TGCGCCAGCAGCTCCAGGGGACCCCAAGAGACCCAGTACTTC.

The gene calls are TRBV5-1 and TRBJ2-5; 7 bases are a match to TRBD1. J gave up 7 bases and V 1 base, and 4 bases lay outside the gene matches. The germline V gene encodes CDR1 SGHRS and CDR2 YFSETQ. The CDR3 is 13 residues long. The CDR3 DNA reads TGCGCCAGCAGCTTGAACAGGGGACGGACCCAGTACTTC. Its protein product is CASSLNRGRTQYF.